This record looks at one T cell receptor beta chain sequence and its context. Its target is not known. This CDR3 has 12 residues. Germline loops: CDR1 MDHEN, CDR2 SYDVKM. With 8 bases removed from V and 4 bases from J, the gap between germline ends came to 9 bases. 5'-RACE, quantitative and with molecular barcodes, yielded the TCR beta libraries. Each CDR3 protein is one row after TCRdb ran MiXCR on the 5' RACE reads. Among about 540,000 distinct CDR3 sequences, approximately 12% were seen once, and the ten largest hold nearly 7%. This sample was included in a study of CD8 T cells in ankylosing spondylitis. Study conclusions and caveats: As for the disease-linked clones, they showed a CD8+ phenotype and occurred at relatively low frequencies in peripheral blood. Reports say disease-linked clones showed up significantly more in matched ankylosing spondylitis synovial fluid. Ankylosing spondylitis blood seemed to carry a telltale TCR beta motif made of several highly homologous variants. Certain motif variants had earlier appeared in reactive arthritis synovial fluid and blood.

The source is a male donor with ankylosing spondylitis. The chain couples TRBV28 to TRBJ1-5; D remains unclear. Sequenced input: blood, either unsorted or a sorted T cell fraction (not recorded which). The CDR3 sequence is CASQGQNQPQHF. In DNA, the CDR3 is TGTGCCAGCCAAGGCCAGAATCAGCCCCAGCATTTT.